This T cell receptor (beta chain) was profiled in a study of blood T cell repertoires in COVID-19. Profiled with immunoSEQ multiplex PCR; TCRdb holds only in-frame clones, not every one. The sample holds 200,000 to 300,000 clones, 80% to 90% seen once. This clone was counted a single time. Deletions cut 0 bases from V and 5 bases from J, with 10 bases between. CDR1 and CDR2 from the germline V gene are LNHNV and YYDKDF (reference sequence). This CDR3 contains 15 residues. This TCR was sampled from a middle-aged woman who had recovered from COVID-19. The chain joins TRBV15 to TRBJ1-4; D ambiguous. Material for sequencing was peripheral blood. The CDR3 nucleotides are TGTGCCACCAGCAGAGATGCGGCGGGCAATGAAAAACTGTTTTTT. This codes for CATSRDAAGNEKLFF.